The clone carrying this TCR beta chain has ten or more counts. This specimen belongs to a study of early T cells in non-severe SARS-CoV-2 infection. Study-level information: The study sequenced bulk RNA from unsorted whole blood, with chains unpaired.

The CDR3 totals 14 residues. Germline CDR1 is SGHKS and CDR2 is YYEKEE (reference sequence). The V gene lost 6 bases and the J gene lost 1 base, with 13 bases spanning the gap. Each CDR3 protein gets one entry after TCRdb re-called the 5' RACE reads with MiXCR. Of roughly 29,000 distinct CDR3 sequences in the sample, 6% to 7.5% were seen once. This clonotype was obtained from an adult who was a healthcare worker with PCR-confirmed SARS-CoV-2 infection or an uninfected control (not recorded which). The sequenced sample was whole blood, obtained at baseline. The chain recombines TRBV5-5 with TRBJ1-1, with D possibly being TRBD1 (5 bases). The CDR3 coding sequence is TGTGCCAGCACCACAGGTTACCGGAACACTGAAGCTTTCTTT. Translation gives CASTTGYRNTEAFF.